Presented here are 9 T cell receptor beta chains from one specimen sequenced in a study of PD-1 blockade in classical Hodgkin lymphoma (dated by TCRdb to 2020 to 2022). The sample's time point label, in plain terms: cycle 2 day 1 (C2D1) of nivolumab. Every trial patient had relapsed after autologous stem cell transplantation, and cohorts A, B and C differed in prior brentuximab vedotin exposure. The library relied on the immunoSEQ multiplex PCR assay. TCRdb provides this immuneACCESS table in a form limited to in-frame rearrangements. Some clones are lacking; in checked studies, under half of them reflect an unresolved V gene, and why the rest are absent is not known. Counted in this sample were nearly 60,000 clones; approximately 90% of them appeared once. The ten largest clones take up less than 11% of the sample. The source material was peripheral blood mononuclear cells (PBMCs), sampled before the second cycle of nivolumab. The receptors derive from a human donor with classical Hodgkin lymphoma.

The V gene is TRBV6-5, the J gene TRBJ2-3; D is unresolved. Trimming pared 7 bases from V and 3 bases from J, leaving 8 bases between. The CDR3 has 12 amino acids. Per the germline V gene, CDR1 is MNHEY and CDR2 is SVGAGI. Here the CDR3 DNA reads TGTGCCAGCACGGGCGTAACAGATACGCAGTATTTT. Protein product: CASTGVTDTQYF.

The chain links TRBV27 to TRBJ2-1; 9 bases align to TRBD2. Per the germline V gene, CDR1 is MNHEY and CDR2 is SMNVEV (reference sequence). V lost 4 bases to trimming and J lost 6 bases; unmatched junction nucleotides: 7. CDR3 size: 15 residues. The CDR3 nucleotides read TGTGCCAGCAGTTCGGCCTCTAGCGGGACCAATGAGCAGTTCTTC. It encodes CASSSASSGTNEQFF.

CDR3 coding DNA: TGCAGCGTAACCCGTGGGCATAATGAGCAGTTCTTC. This gives the protein CSVTRGHNEQFF. The V gene is TRBV29-1, the J gene TRBJ2-1; D remains ambiguous. The V and J ends lost 6 bases and 7 bases respectively, with 13 bases between them. CDR3 length equals 12 residues. The V gene's germline CDR1 is SQVTM and CDR2 ANQGSEA.

This chain uses TRBV30 with TRBJ1-1; no definite D call. V was trimmed by 0 bases and J by 0 bases, leaving 11 bases between them. Germline values: CDR1 GTSNPN, CDR2 SVGIG (reference sequence). The CDR3 is 15 amino acids. The CDR3 is CAWSVGRAMNTEAFF. The CDR3 DNA sequence: TGTGCCTGGAGTGTCGGGCGGGCCATGAACACTGAAGCTTTCTTT. Supplemented by reference TRBV30 and TRBJ1-1, the full variable domain reads SQTIHQWPATLVQPVGSPLSLECTVEGTSNPNLYWYRQAAGRGLQLLFYSVGIGQISSEVPQNLSASRPQDRQFILSSKKLLLSDSGFYLCAWSVGRAMNTEAFFGQGTRLTVV.

The chain combines TRBV6-5 with TRBJ2-7; D call uncertain. In germline, CDR1 is MNHEY, CDR2 SVGAGI. The CDR3 covers 12 residues. V lost 4 bases and J 2 bases, leaving 6 bases between the germline ends. The CDR3 reads CASSFSPYEQYF. For the CDR3, the DNA is TGTGCCAGCAGTTTCAGCCCCTACGAGCAGTACTTC.

The chain has TRBV5-6 and TRBJ2-3; weak D call: TRBD2 (5 bases). The CDR3 runs 15 residues. With 1 base removed from V and 2 bases from J, the gap between germline ends came to 11 bases. Looked up from germline, CDR1 is SGHDT and CDR2 is YYEEEE. CDR3 residues: CASSLTASPTDTQYF. The DNA of the CDR3 is TGTGCCAGCAGCTTGACCGCTAGCCCCACAGATACGCAGTATTTT.

This sequence joins TRBV4-3 and TRBJ2-1; D gene uncertain. Trimming stripped 0 bases from V and 6 bases from J, with 12 bases between. CDR3 length: 15 amino acids. Germline CDR1 is LGHNA and CDR2 is YSLEER. The CDR3, as DNA: TGCGCCAGCAGCCAAGAAAAGGGTAGCCGCAATGAGCAGTTCTTC. It codes for CASSQEKGSRNEQFF.

J is TRBJ2-1 and V is TRBV6-6, with D possibly TRBD2 on 6 matching bases. The germline gives CDR1 MNHNY, CDR2 SVGAGI (reference sequence). The CDR3 length is 15 residues. V shed 4 bases and J shed 0 bases, with 10 bases lying between them. CDR3 amino acids: CASSFGEASYNEQFF. In DNA, the CDR3 is TGTGCCAGCAGTTTTGGGGAGGCCTCCTACAATGAGCAGTTCTTC.

V is TRBV5-4 and J is TRBJ1-3, with D perhaps matching TRBD1 (5 bases). Trimming shortened V by 4 bases and J by 4 bases, and 9 bases separated the two germline ends. In germline, CDR1 is SGHNT, CDR2 YYREEE (reference sequence). The CDR3 length is 13 residues. The CDR3 region is CASSVGGGNTIYF. The CDR3 DNA sequence: TGTGCCAGCAGCGTGGGGGGGGGAAACACCATATATTTT.